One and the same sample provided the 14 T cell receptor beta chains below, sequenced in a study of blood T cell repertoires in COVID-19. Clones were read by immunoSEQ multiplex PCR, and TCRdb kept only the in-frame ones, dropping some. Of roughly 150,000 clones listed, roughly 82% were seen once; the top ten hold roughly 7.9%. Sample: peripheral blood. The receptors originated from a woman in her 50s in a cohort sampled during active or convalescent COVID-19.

The CDR3 protein is CASRVDNDYGYTF. DNA for the CDR3: TGTGCCAGCAGGGTCGACAACGACTATGGCTACACCTTC. This chain connects TRBV7-9 to TRBJ1-2, with D unclear. Trimming cost V 6 bases and J 3 bases, with 11 bases left between them. The CDR3 runs 13 residues. Germline loops: CDR1 SEHNR, CDR2 FQNEAQ (reference sequence).

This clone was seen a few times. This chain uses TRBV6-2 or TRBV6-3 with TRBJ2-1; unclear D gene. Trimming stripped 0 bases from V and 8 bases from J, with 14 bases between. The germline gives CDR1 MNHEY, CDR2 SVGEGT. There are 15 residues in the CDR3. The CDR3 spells CASSYSTLENHEQFF. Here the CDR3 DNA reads TGTGCCAGCAGTTACTCGACTTTGGAGAACCATGAGCAGTTCTTC.

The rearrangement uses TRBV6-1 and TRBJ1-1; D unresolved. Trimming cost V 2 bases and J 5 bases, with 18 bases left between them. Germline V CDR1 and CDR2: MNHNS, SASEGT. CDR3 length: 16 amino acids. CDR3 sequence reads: CASSESELGWRTEAFF. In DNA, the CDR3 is TGTGCCAGCAGTGAATCGGAGCTGGGGTGGAGGACTGAAGCTTTCTTT.

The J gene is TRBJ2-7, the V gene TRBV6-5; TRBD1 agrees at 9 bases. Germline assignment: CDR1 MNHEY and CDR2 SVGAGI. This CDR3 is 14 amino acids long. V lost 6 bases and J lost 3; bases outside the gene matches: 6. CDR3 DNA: TGTGCCAGCAGAATTGACAGGGGGATCTACGAGCAGTACTTC. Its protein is CASRIDRGIYEQYF.

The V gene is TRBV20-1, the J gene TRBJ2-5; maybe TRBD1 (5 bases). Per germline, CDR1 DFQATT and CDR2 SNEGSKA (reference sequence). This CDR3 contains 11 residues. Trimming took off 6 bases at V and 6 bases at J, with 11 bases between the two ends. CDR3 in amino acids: CSAPRTKTQYF. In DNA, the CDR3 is TGCAGTGCGCCGAGGACAAAGACCCAGTACTTC.

The CDR3 sequence is CASSRTSGGTPPETQYF. The DNA for the CDR3 is TGTGCCAGCTCAAGGACTAGCGGGGGGACCCCCCCTGAGACCCAGTACTTC. V gene TRBV18 combines with J gene TRBJ2-5; 14 bases map to TRBD2. V lost 5 bases and J lost 5; bases outside the gene matches: 10. Germline loops: CDR1 KGHSH, CDR2 LQKENI. The CDR3 is 17 residues long.

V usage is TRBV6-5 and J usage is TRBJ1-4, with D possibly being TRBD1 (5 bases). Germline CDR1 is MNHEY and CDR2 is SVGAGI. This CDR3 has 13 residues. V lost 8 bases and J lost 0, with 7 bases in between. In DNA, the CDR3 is TGTGCCAGCCGGGGGACAACTAATGAAAAACTGTTTTTT. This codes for CASRGTTNEKLFF.

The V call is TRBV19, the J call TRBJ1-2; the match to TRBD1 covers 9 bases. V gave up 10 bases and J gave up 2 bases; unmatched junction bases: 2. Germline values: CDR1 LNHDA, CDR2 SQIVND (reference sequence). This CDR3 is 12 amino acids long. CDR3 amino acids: CANRGHNYGYTF. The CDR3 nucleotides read TGTGCCAACAGGGGGCACAACTATGGCTACACCTTC.

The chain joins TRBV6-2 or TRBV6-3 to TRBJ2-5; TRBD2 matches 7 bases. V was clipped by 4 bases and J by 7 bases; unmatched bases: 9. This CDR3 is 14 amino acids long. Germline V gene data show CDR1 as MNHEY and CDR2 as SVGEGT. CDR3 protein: CASSSAGRAGTQYF. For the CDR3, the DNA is TGTGCCAGCAGTTCGGCAGGGAGGGCAGGGACCCAGTACTTC.

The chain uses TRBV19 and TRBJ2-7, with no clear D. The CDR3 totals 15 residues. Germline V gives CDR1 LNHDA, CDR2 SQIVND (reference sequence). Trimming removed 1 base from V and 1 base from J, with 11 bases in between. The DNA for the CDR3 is TGTGCCAGTAGTATAGGAGGAGTGAGGTCCTACGAGCAGTACTTC. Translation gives CASSIGGVRSYEQYF.

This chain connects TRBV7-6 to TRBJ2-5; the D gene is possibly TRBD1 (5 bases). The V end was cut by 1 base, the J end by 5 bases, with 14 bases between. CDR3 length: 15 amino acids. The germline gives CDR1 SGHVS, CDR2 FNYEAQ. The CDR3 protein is CASSLGSGLEETQYF. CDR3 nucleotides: TGTGCCAGCAGCTTAGGGTCAGGGTTGGAGGAGACCCAGTACTTC.

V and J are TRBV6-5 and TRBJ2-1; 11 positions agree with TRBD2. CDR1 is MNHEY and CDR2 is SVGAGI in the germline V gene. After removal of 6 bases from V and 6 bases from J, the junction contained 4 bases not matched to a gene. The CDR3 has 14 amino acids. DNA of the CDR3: TGTGCCAGCAGCATAGCGGGGGGGCCCAATGAGCAGTTCTTC. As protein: CASSIAGGPNEQFF.

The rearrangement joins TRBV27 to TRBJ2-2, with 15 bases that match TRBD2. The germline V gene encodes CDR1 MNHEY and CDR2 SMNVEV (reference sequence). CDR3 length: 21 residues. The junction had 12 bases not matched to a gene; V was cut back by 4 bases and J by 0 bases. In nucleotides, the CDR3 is TGTGCCAGCAGTTCCCACCGGACTAGCGGGGGGGCCAAATCGAACACCGGGGAGCTGTTTTTT. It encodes CASSSHRTSGGAKSNTGELFF.

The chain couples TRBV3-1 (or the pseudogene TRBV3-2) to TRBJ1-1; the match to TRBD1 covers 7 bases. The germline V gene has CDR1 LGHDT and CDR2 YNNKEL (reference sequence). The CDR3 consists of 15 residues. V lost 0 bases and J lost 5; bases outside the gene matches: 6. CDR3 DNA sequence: TGTGCCAGCAGCCAAGACCCACAGGGGTATACTGAAGCTTTCTTT. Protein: CASSQDPQGYTEAFF.